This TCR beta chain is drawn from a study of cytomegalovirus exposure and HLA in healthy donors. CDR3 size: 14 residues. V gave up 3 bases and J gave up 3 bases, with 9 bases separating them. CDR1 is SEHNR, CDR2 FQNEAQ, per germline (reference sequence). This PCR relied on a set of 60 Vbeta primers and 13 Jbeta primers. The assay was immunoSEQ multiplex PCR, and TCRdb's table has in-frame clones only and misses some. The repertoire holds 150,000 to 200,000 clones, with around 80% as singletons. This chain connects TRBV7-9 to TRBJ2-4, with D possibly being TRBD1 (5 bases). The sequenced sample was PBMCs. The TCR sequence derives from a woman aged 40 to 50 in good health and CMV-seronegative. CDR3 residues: CASSLQGSKNIQYF. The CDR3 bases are TGTGCCAGCAGCTTGCAGGGTAGCAAAAACATTCAGTACTTC.